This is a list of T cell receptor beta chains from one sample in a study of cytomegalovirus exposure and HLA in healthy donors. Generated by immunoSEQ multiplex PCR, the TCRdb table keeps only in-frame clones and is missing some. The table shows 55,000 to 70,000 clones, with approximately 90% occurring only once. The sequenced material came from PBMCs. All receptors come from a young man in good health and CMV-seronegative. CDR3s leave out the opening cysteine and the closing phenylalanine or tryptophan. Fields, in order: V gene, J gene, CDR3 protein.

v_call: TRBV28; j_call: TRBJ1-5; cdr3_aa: ASLQEGMNNQPQH
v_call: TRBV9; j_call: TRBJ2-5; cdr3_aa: ASSVAQGETQY
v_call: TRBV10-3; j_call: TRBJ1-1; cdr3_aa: AIRPGQGSGNTEAF
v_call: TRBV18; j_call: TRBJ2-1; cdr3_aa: ASSPTSVGEWNEQF
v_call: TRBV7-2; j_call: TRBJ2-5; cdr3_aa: ASGPSGEETQY
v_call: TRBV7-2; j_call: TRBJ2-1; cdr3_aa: ASSLSYSDEQF
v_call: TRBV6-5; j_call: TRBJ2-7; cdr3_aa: ASRRGENVGEQY
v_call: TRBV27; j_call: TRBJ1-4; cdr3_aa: ASRTNIRRTGGEKLF
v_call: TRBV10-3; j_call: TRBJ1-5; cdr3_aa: ATRGGYNQPQH
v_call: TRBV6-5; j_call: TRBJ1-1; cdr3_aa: ASRAEERTEAF
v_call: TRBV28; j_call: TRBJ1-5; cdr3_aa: ASSNTGYNQPQH
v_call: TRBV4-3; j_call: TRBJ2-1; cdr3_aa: ASSQDSTGGAWNEQF
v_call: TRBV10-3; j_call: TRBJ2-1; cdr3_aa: AALARNEQF
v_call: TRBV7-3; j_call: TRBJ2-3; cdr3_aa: ASSLSSGITTDTQY
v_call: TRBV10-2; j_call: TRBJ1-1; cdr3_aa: ASSEGLSTEAF
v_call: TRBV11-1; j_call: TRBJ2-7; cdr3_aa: ASSTTSGSIAYEQY
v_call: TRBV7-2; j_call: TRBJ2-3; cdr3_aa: ASSLAWGLAGGDTQY
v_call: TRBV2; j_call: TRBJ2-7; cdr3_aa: ASSYREGGEQY
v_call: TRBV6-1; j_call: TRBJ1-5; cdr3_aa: ASSAVNAQPQH
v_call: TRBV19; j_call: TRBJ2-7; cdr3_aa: ASSPPGTGKLLEQY
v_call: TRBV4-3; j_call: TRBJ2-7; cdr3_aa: ASSQEWGERYEQY
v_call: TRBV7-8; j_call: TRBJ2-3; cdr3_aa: ASSSPSAAGGDTQY
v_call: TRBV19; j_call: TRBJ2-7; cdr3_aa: ASLGTGTYEQY
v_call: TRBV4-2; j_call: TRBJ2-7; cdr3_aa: ASSQAFQSSYEQY
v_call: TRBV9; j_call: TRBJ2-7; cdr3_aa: ASSRRPTSGLTYEQY
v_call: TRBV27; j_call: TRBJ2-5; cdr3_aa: ATKGEGMGTQY
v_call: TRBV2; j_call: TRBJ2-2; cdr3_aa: ASSLDGNTGELF
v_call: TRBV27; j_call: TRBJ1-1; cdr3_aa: ASSHRGQGAEAF
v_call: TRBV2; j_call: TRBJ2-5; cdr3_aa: ASSDRSSGREETQY
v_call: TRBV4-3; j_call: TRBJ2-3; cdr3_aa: ASSQDRDREGVTDTQY
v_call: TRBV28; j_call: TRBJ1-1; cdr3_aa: ASSPGHMNTEAF
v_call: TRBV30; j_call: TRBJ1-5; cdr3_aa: AFARGNQPQH
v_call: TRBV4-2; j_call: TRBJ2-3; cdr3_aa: ASSQDVLAGDTQY
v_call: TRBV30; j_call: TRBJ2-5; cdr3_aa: AWKLTGGGTQY
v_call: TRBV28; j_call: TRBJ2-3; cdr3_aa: ASSLPVSTQY
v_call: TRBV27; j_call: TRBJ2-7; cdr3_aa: ASSSPTRTQSYEQY
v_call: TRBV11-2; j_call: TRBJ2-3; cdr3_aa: ASSLEASGRAASTDTQY
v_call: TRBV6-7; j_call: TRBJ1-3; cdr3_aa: GISGTGNTIY
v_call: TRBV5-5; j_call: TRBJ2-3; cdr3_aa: ASSFPLDTQY
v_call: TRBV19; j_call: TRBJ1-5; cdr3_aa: ASSPGRVVNNQPQH
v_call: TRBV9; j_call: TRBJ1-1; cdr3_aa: ASSAGVQEKNTEAF
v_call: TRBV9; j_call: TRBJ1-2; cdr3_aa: ASSATPGDGYT
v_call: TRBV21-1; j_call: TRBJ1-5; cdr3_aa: ASSNQPGCVRRNQPQH
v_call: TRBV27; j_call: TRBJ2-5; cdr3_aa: ASSLGGSQTQY
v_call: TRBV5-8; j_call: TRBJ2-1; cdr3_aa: ASGRRDEQF
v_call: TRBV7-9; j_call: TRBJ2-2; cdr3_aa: ASSRGSDTGELF
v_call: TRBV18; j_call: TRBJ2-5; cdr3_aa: ASSEWGDYQETQY
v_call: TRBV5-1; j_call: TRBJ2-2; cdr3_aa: ASRLDTSWGTGELF
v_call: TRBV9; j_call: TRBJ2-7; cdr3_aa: ASSNGGNSYEQY
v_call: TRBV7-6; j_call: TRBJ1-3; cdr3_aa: ASSLGTGTSGNTIY
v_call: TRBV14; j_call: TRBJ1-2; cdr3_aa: ASSHELTGGYGYT
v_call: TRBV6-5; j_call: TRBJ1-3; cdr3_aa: ASSSQGAGGNTIY
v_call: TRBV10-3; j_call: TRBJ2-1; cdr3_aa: AIGTFNEQF
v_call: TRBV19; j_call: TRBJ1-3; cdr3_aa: ASSVSLASSGNTIY
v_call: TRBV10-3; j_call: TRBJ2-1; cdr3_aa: AITREGSYNEQF
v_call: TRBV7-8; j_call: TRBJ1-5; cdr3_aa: ASSLEGQGGQPQH
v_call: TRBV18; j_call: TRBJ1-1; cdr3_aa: ASSSILTGNTEAF
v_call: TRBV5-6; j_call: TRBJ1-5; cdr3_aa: ASSLGTGLDQPQH
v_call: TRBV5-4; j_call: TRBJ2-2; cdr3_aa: ASSLNSKPGELF
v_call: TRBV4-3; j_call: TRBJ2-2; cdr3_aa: ASSQEGGLSGRGIGELF